These 25 T cell receptor beta chains were all obtained from the same sample, sequenced in a study of cytomegalovirus exposure and HLA in healthy donors (dated by TCRdb to the late 2010s). The library came from the immunoSEQ multiplex PCR assay. A mixture of 60 forward primers for TCR Vbeta segments and 13 reverse primers for TCR Jbeta segments was used in the multiplex PCR. TCRdb carries this immuneACCESS record with in-frame sequences only. Its versions omit some clonotypes, under half of them owing to an unresolved V gene in the studies checked, with the rest unexplained. The sample data list 200,000 to 300,000 clones, and more than 75% of these were observed just once. In total, the top ten clones hold over 5% of the sample. Sequencing used PBMCs. All receptors come from a woman aged 40 to 50 in good health and CMV-seropositive.

The V call is TRBV6-1, the J call TRBJ1-1, with 7 bases fitting TRBD1. Germline V lookup: CDR1 MNHNS, CDR2 SASEGT. The CDR3 sequence is 14 residues long. Trimming at V came to 5 bases and at J to 0 bases, leaving 3 bases not matched to a gene. This chain's CDR3 is CASSRDSLNTEAFF. The CDR3 coding sequence is TGTGCCAGCAGTCGGGACAGCCTGAACACTGAAGCTTTCTTT.

This clone is a singleton in its sample. The chain employs TRBV5-4 and TRBJ1-2; D is possibly TRBD1 (5 bases). Germline V gene data show CDR1 as SGHNT and CDR2 as YYREEE (reference sequence). Trimming took 4 bases from V and 5 from J, leaving 18 bases between them. This CDR3 is 15 amino acids long. CDR3 in amino acids: CASSLDREIPYGYTF. CDR3 nucleotide sequence: TGTGCCAGCAGCCTAGACAGAGAGATCCCATATGGCTACACCTTC.

The rearrangement uses TRBV18 and TRBJ1-1; no clear D. V lost 6 bases, J lost 0 bases, and 5 bases lay in between. Germline V gene sequence: CDR1 KGHSH, CDR2 LQKENI. The CDR3 totals 12 residues. The CDR3 sequence is CASSVLNTEAFF. The CDR3 DNA sequence: TGTGCCAGCTCCGTCCTGAACACTGAAGCTTTCTTT.

In the case of this clone: Its ends do not fully match the called genes, so a read error is possible. This chain uses TRBV7-9 with TRBJ1-4, with 8 nucleotides matching TRBD1. Germline V lookup: CDR1 SEHNR, CDR2 FQNEAQ (reference sequence). This CDR3 spans 16 amino acids. CDR3 protein: CSSRLGWTGLHEKLFF. DNA of the CDR3: TGTTCCAGCAGGCTGGGTTGGACAGGGCTTCACGAAAAACTGTTTTTT.

The gene calls are TRBV7-2 and TRBJ1-1, with 8 positions matching TRBD1. The germline gives CDR1 SGHTA, CDR2 FQGNSA. The CDR3 sequence is 13 residues long. With V trimmed by 5 bases and J by 4 bases, 3 bases remained unmatched. The CDR3 sequence is CASSLTGVTEAFF. Written as DNA, the CDR3 is TGTGCCAGCAGCCTGACAGGGGTCACTGAAGCTTTCTTT.

The J gene is TRBJ2-1, the V gene TRBV6-4; D might be TRBD2 (7 bases). Germline V gene data show CDR1 as MRHNA and CDR2 as SNTAGT. V was shortened by 7 bases and J by 9 bases, with 19 bases between the two germline ends. This CDR3 region has 14 residues. CDR3 protein: CASTPEGGQGEQFF. The DNA for the CDR3 is TGTGCCAGCACCCCGGAGGGGGGGCAGGGTGAGCAGTTCTTC.

Points on this clone: The same CDR3 can be traced to other DNA sequences in this sample. This rearrangement joins TRBV9 to TRBJ1-4, with D possibly matching TRBD1 (6 bases). The CDR3 has 18 residues. Trimming removed 4 bases from V and 8 bases from J, with 27 bases in between. Germline V CDR1 and CDR2: SGDLS, YYNGEE. This CDR3 is CASSFGPAGEGVGEKLFF. In DNA form, the CDR3 reads TGTGCCAGCAGCTTCGGACCCGCGGGTGAGGGGGTCGGAGAAAAACTGTTTTTT.

The chain carries TRBV6-1 and TRBJ2-5; 11 bases line up with TRBD2. CDR1 and CDR2 from the germline V gene are MNHNS and SASEGT. The V segment lost 6 bases and the J segment 5 bases; nucleotides outside the gene matches: 5. There are 14 residues in the CDR3. The CDR3 DNA reads TGTGCCAGCAGACGTAGCGGGGGGGCCGAGACCCAGTACTTC. Amino acids: CASRRSGGAETQYF.

This sequence joins TRBV30 and TRBJ1-1; 7 nucleotides align to TRBD1. V lost 0 bases and J lost 5; bases outside the gene matches: 12. This CDR3 has 16 residues. The germline V gene encodes CDR1 GTSNPN and CDR2 SVGIG (reference sequence). For the CDR3, the DNA is TGTGCCTGGAGTGTCGAAACAGGGGAAGTCATAACTGAAGCTTTCTTT. Translating gives CAWSVETGEVITEAFF.

CDR3 bases: TGTGCCAGCAGTGAGTTTGGTGTCTCTAGCACAGATACGCAGTATTTT. It translates to CASSEFGVSSTDTQYF. V usage is TRBV28 and J usage is TRBJ2-3; D is unresolved. Germline V CDR1 and CDR2: MDHEN, SYDVKM. The V end was cut by 5 bases, the J end by 0 bases, with 15 bases between. CDR3 length: 16 amino acids.

This clone is a singleton in its sample. The chain is built from TRBV5-1 and TRBJ1-1; TRBD1 matches at 7 bases. This CDR3 spans 13 amino acids. Germline CDR1 reads SGHRS; CDR2 reads YFSETQ. V was pared by 3 bases and J by 7 bases, with 6 bases of the junction left unmatched. CDR3 DNA sequence: TGCGCCAGCAGCTCCGGGGACAGCCGTGAAGCTTTCTTT. Protein product: CASSSGDSREAFF.

This chain links TRBV2 with TRBJ1-6, with 9 bases that match TRBD1. The CDR3 totals 16 residues. Trimming cost V 6 bases and J 10 bases; bases outside gene matches: 13. The germline V gene has CDR1 SNHLY and CDR2 FYNNEI. The CDR3 is CASRTRTGDYGSPLHF. The CDR3, as DNA: TGTGCCAGCAGAACCAGGACAGGGGATTATGGGTCACCCCTCCACTTT.

V and J are TRBV19 and TRBJ2-5; possibly TRBD1 for D (5 bases). CDR1 is LNHDA, CDR2 SQIVND, per germline (reference sequence). This CDR3 comprises 12 residues. V was pared by 10 bases and J by 5 bases, with 14 bases between. The CDR3 spells CATEGDSETQYF. CDR3 sequence (DNA): TGTGCCACCGAAGGGGATTCGGAGACCCAGTACTTC.

The chain uses TRBV5-1 and TRBJ2-1, with TRBD2 identical over 10 bases. The J segment lost 5 bases and the V segment lost 0 bases, leaving 5 bases of the junction unmatched. From germline, CDR1 is SGHRS and CDR2 YFSETQ. The CDR3 length is 16 residues. The CDR3 nucleotides are TGCGCCAGCAGCTTGGGTGGGACTAGCGTAAACAATGAGCAGTTCTTC. This sequence encodes CASSLGGTSVNNEQFF.

Only one count was recorded for this clone. V is TRBV27 and J is TRBJ2-1, with a tentative D call TRBD1 (6 bases). The CDR3 has 14 residues. Trimming pared 5 bases from V and 5 bases from J, leaving 13 bases between. Germline V gives CDR1 MNHEY, CDR2 SMNVEV (reference sequence). The CDR3 loop reads CASSPWTEDNEQFF. The CDR3 region has the DNA TGTGCCAGCAGTCCGTGGACAGAAGACAATGAGCAGTTCTTC.

The chain links TRBV25-1 to TRBJ2-3; tentatively, D is TRBD2 (5 bases). Germline V gene lookup returns CDR1 MGHDK and CDR2 SYGVNS. V was pared by 6 bases and J by 2 bases, with 12 bases between. The CDR3 is 14 amino acids. CDR3 nucleotide sequence: TGTGCCAGCAGGGGAGAGAGGCTCACAGATACGCAGTATTTT. Its translation: CASRGERLTDTQYF.

The V call is TRBV29-1, the J call TRBJ2-5; no firm D call. Deletions cut 5 bases from V and 1 base from J, with 8 bases between. The CDR3 runs to 12 residues. Germline V lookup: CDR1 SQVTM, CDR2 ANQGSEA. The CDR3 is CSVRLFQETQYF. In DNA form, the CDR3 reads TGCAGCGTTCGACTTTTCCAAGAGACCCAGTACTTC. The whole variable domain, filled in from reference TRBV29-1 and TRBJ2-5, reads SAVISQKPSRDICQRGTSLTIQCQVDSQVTMMFWYRQQPGQSLTLIATANQGSEATYESGFVIDKFPISRPNLTFSTLTVSNMSPEDSSIYLCSVRLFQETQYFGPGTRLLVL.

The CDR3 region is CASTIAISYNEQFF. The DNA of the CDR3 is TGTGCCAGTACCATAGCGATCTCCTACAATGAGCAGTTCTTC. The J gene is TRBJ2-1, the V gene TRBV19; D perhaps matches TRBD2 (5 bases). V lost 7 bases to trimming and J lost 0 bases, with 10 bases between them. The CDR3 is 14 residues long. Germline CDR1 reads LNHDA; CDR2 reads SQIVND (reference sequence).

V and J are TRBV5-1 and TRBJ1-4; 12 bases align to TRBD1. The CDR3 is 17 residues long. Germline V gene lookup returns CDR1 SGHRS and CDR2 YFSETQ. With 0 bases clipped from V and 4 bases from J, the junction kept 4 bases outside the gene matches. CDR3 in DNA: TGCGCCAGCAGCTTGGAGGGACAGGGGGCGGGTAATGAAAAACTGTTTTTT. This gives the protein CASSLEGQGAGNEKLFF.

A single count supports this clone. This sequence joins TRBV30 and TRBJ1-1, with 8 bases lining up with TRBD1. CDR3 length equals 13 residues. The germline V gene has CDR1 GTSNPN and CDR2 SVGIG (reference sequence). Germline trimming cut 3 bases from V and 0 bases from J; bases unmatched to any gene: 0. In DNA, the CDR3 is TGTGCCTGGAGGGACAGGGTGAACACTGAAGCTTTCTTT. This codes for CAWRDRVNTEAFF.

The J gene is TRBJ2-5, the V gene TRBV7-8; 7 nucleotides match TRBD2. Germline V gene data show CDR1 as SGHVS and CDR2 as FQNEAQ. V gave up 1 base and J gave up 2 bases; unmatched junction bases: 4. The CDR3 is 15 amino acids. For the CDR3, the DNA is TGTGCCAGCAGCTTAGGCCTAGCGGAACAAGAGACCCAGTACTTC. Translation: CASSLGLAEQETQYF. Full variable domain (rest looked up from reference TRBV7-8 and TRBJ2-5): GAGVSQSPRYKVAKRGQDVALRCDPISGHVSLFWYQQALGQGPEFLTYFQNEAQLDKSGLPSDRFFAERPEGSVSTLKIQRTQQEDSAVYLCASSLGLAEQETQYFGPGTRLLVL.

This clone occurred a few times. This chain uses TRBV7-2 with TRBJ1-1, with TRBD1 identical over 7 bases. Germline CDR1 SGHTA, CDR2 FQGNSA. The CDR3 length is 15 residues. V lost 5 bases and J lost 6; bases outside the gene matches: 12. The CDR3: CASSPQGRSVAEAFF. CDR3 coding DNA: TGTGCCAGCAGCCCACAGGGGCGGTCGGTGGCTGAAGCTTTCTTT.

This CDR3 reads CASRPELRGYTF. CDR3 sequence (DNA): TGTGCCAGCAGGCCCGAGTTACGCGGCTACACCTTC. The chain employs TRBV2 and TRBJ1-2, with D unresolved. Germline CDR1 reads SNHLY; CDR2 reads FYNNEI. V lost 6 bases, J lost 8 bases, and 13 bases lay in between. The CDR3 has 12 residues. Full variable domain (outside the CDR3, taken from reference TRBV2 and TRBJ1-2): EPEVTQTPSHQVTQMGQEVILRCVPISNHLYFYWYRQILGQKVEFLVSFYNNEISEKSEIFDDQFSVERPDGSNFTLKIRSTKLEDSAMYFCASRPELRGYTFGSGTRLTVV.

This chain uses TRBV19 with TRBJ2-7; D might be TRBD1 (6 bases). Germline lookup yields CDR1 LNHDA and CDR2 SQIVND (reference sequence). The CDR3 consists of 14 residues. The V and J ends lost 5 bases and 2 bases respectively, with 13 bases between them. Here the CDR3 DNA reads TGTGCCAGTAGTCCTAGAGGGGGAACCTACGAGCAGTACTTC. Encoded protein: CASSPRGGTYEQYF. The full variable domain, with the rest looked up from reference TRBV19 and TRBJ2-7, is DGGITQSPKYLFRKEGQNVTLSCEQNLNHDAMYWYRQDPGQGLRLIYYSQIVNDFQKGDIAEGYSVSREKKESFPLTVTSAQKNPTAFYLCASSPRGGTYEQYFGPGTRLTVT.

The genes are TRBV27 and TRBJ2-7, with 9 bases identical to TRBD2. Germline trimming cut 3 bases from V and 3 bases from J; bases unmatched to any gene: 21. In germline, CDR1 is MNHEY, CDR2 SMNVEV (reference sequence). CDR3 length equals 20 residues. The CDR3 nucleotides are TGTGCCAGCAGTTTCTCGGCCCTAGCGGGGAGTCTGCGTAGTATCTACGAGCAGTACTTC. Protein sequence: CASSFSALAGSLRSIYEQYF.